Following are 20 T cell receptor beta chains from one sample sequenced in a study of shared clonotypes between healthy human individuals. Positively selected for CCR7, the CD45RO-negative cells used as naive CD8 cells excluded terminally differentiated effector memory CD45RA+ cells. Clones were read by immunoSEQ multiplex PCR, and TCRdb kept only the in-frame ones, dropping some. The sample has about 2.2 million clones, roughly 95% seen once. Sample: naive CD8+ T cells from PBMCs. The receptors shown here come from a man aged 18 to 29 in good health. Some clones in this sample may be carry-over from other donors' samples.

This clone was counted between two and nine times. The chain has TRBV28 and TRBJ1-1, with unresolved D. Germline CDR1 MDHEN, CDR2 SYDVKM. Deletions cut 5 bases from V and 8 bases from J, with 21 bases between. There are 15 residues in the CDR3. The CDR3 loop reads CASSPGGGFYSEAFF. The DNA for the CDR3 is TGTGCCAGCAGTCCGGGTGGCGGGTTCTACTCGGAAGCTTTCTTT.

Of note for this clone: Other DNA sequences within the sample encode an identical CDR3. The chain recombines TRBV5-1 with TRBJ2-7, with D unresolved. CDR1 SGHRS and CDR2 YFSETQ come from the germline V gene. Trimming left V 5 bases short and J 3 bases short, with 9 bases between. The CDR3 loop spans 12 amino acids. In DNA, the CDR3 is TGCGCCAGCAGTCCCCCTGACTACGAGCAGTACTTC. This encodes CASSPPDYEQYF.

This chain joins TRBV9 and TRBJ2-7, with TRBD2 matching over 7 bases. Losses at the gene ends were 3 bases for V and 3 bases for J; bases not matched to a gene: 9. Germline V gives CDR1 SGDLS, CDR2 YYNGEE. The CDR3 contains 15 residues. The CDR3 bases are TGTGCCAGCAGCGCAAGCGGGGTCTCGATCTACGAGCAGTACTTC. It yields the protein CASSASGVSIYEQYF.

The chain uses TRBV7-9 and TRBJ2-1, with 9 bases identical to TRBD1. Germline V lookup: CDR1 SEHNR, CDR2 FQNEAQ (reference sequence). The CDR3 has 14 residues. V was pared by 5 bases and J by 8 bases, with 7 bases of the junction left unmatched. In DNA, the CDR3 is TGTGCCAGCAGCCCGGGGACAGGGTCACATGAGCAGTTCTTC. Protein: CASSPGTGSHEQFF.

This chain links TRBV28 with TRBJ2-2; 9 bases align to TRBD2. Looked up from germline, CDR1 is MDHEN and CDR2 is SYDVKM. The trim removed 5 bases at V and 3 bases at J, leaving 10 bases unmatched. The CDR3 length is 17 residues. The CDR3 DNA reads as TGTGCCAGCAGTCCCCTGCGGGAGGGCCGGCACACCGGGGAGCTGTTTTTT. The encoded protein is CASSPLREGRHTGELFF.

This chain connects TRBV28 to TRBJ1-5, with D possibly matching TRBD1 (5 bases). Trimming removed 3 bases from V and 8 bases from J, with 11 bases in between. Germline-derived CDR1 and CDR2 are MDHEN and SYDVKM. The CDR3 covers 13 residues. CDR3 bases: TGTGCCAGCAGTTTTGGCTGGGGGAAGCCCCAGCATTTT. It specifies CASSFGWGKPQHF.

This chain uses TRBV28 with TRBJ1-2, with D unclear. This CDR3 spans 16 amino acids. CDR1 and CDR2 (germline): MDHEN, SYDVKM. Between the trimmed V and J ends, which lost 5 bases and 4 bases, there was a span of 20 bases. The CDR3 here is CASSPAPGPTPYGYTF. CDR3 in DNA: TGTGCCAGCAGTCCGGCTCCCGGGCCAACGCCCTATGGCTACACCTTC.

This chain links TRBV27 with TRBJ2-1; 10 positions match TRBD1. This CDR3 region has 15 residues. J lost 9 bases, V lost 6 bases, and 11 bases had no gene match. From germline, CDR1 is MNHEY and CDR2 SMNVEV (reference sequence). CDR3 sequence (DNA): TGTGCCAGCAGCCCTCGAGGACAGGGGGATAGTGAGCAGTTCTTC. It is translated as CASSPRGQGDSEQFF.

The V and J genes are TRBV30 and TRBJ1-2; the D is unclear. Trimming removed 1 base at V and 11 bases at J, with 17 bases between. In germline, CDR1 is GTSNPN, CDR2 SVGIG (reference sequence). The CDR3 loop spans 13 amino acids. CDR3 loop: CAWSGTGWETYTF. In nucleotides, the CDR3 is TGTGCCTGGAGTGGTACGGGTTGGGAGACGTACACCTTC.

This clone appeared once. The V and J genes are TRBV7-3 and TRBJ1-6, with D hard to call. V lost 2 bases, J lost 11 bases, and 10 bases lay in between. Germline V gives CDR1 SGHTA, CDR2 FQGTGA. The CDR3 totals 13 residues. In nucleotides, the CDR3 is TGTGCCAGCAGCTTATCGGACGGGGCACCCCTCCACTTT. This translates into CASSLSDGAPLHF.

This chain uses TRBV14 with TRBJ2-7; TRBD2 matches at 13 bases. There are 16 residues in the CDR3. The germline gives CDR1 SGHDN, CDR2 FVKESK. Trimming cost V 1 base and J 2 bases; bases outside gene matches: 2. CDR3 DNA: TGTGCCAGCAGCCAAGCCGGACTAGCGGGAGCCTACGAGCAGTACTTC. It translates to CASSQAGLAGAYEQYF.

J is TRBJ2-5 and V is TRBV18; 11 bases are a match to TRBD1. Trimming took 2 bases from V and 5 from J; bases not matched to a gene: 10. CDR3 size: 17 residues. Germline CDR1 reads KGHSH; CDR2 reads LQKENI. CDR3 in DNA: TGTGCCAGCTCACCAAAGGACAGGGGGCAGATTTGGGAGACCCAGTACTTC. Its protein is CASSPKDRGQIWETQYF.

On this clone itself: The same CDR3 is also encoded by other DNA sequences in this sample. The genes are TRBV28 and TRBJ2-7; unclear D gene. This CDR3 has 13 residues. Trimming took off 3 bases at V and 7 bases at J, with 13 bases between the two ends. Per the germline V gene, CDR1 is MDHEN and CDR2 is SYDVKM. The DNA for the CDR3 is TGTGCCAGCAGTTTCCGCGGCCCGTCAGAGCAGTACTTC. It is translated as CASSFRGPSEQYF.

The chain has TRBV12-5 and TRBJ2-1; D gene unclear. The CDR3 is 13 residues long. The V end lost 9 bases, the J end lost 10 bases, and 19 bases lay between the germline ends. CDR1 and CDR2 (germline): LGHNT, FRNRAP. The CDR3 DNA reads as TGTGCTAGCCGGAACCACTTAAGTGTCGAGCAGTTCTTC. It translates to CASRNHLSVEQFF.

This clone was seen a single time. J is TRBJ2-7 and V is TRBV4-1; the match to TRBD1 covers 9 bases. After removal of 3 bases from V and 4 bases from J, the junction contained 7 bases not matched to a gene. There are 15 residues in the CDR3. The germline CDR1 and CDR2 sequences are MGHRA and YSYEKL. In DNA, the CDR3 is TGCGCCAGCAGCCATACCGGGACAGGGACATACGAGCAGTACTTC. This codes for CASSHTGTGTYEQYF.

The CDR3 here is CASSETFYSSGRMAGELFF. CDR3 DNA: TGTGCCAGCAGCGAGACCTTCTACAGTAGCGGGAGAATGGCCGGGGAGCTGTTTTTT. The chain is built from TRBV11-2 and TRBJ2-2, with TRBD2 matching 9 bases. Germline lookup yields CDR1 SGHAT and CDR2 FQNNGV. The CDR3 spans 19 residues. J was trimmed by 6 bases and V by 5 bases; bases with no gene match: 19.

The chain recombines TRBV1 with TRBJ1-1. TRBV1 represents a pseudogene. The CDR3 is 14 residues long. The CDR3 reads CTSSLGSTNTEAFF. CDR3 coding DNA: TGCACCAGCAGCCTAGGATCCACGAACACTGAAGCTTTCTTT.

The chain links TRBV6-4 to TRBJ2-2, with D possibly matching TRBD1 (5 bases). This CDR3 comprises 15 residues. V was pared by 5 bases and J by 5 bases, with 15 bases between. Germline-derived CDR1 and CDR2 are MRHNA and SNTAGT. The chain's CDR3 is CASSPEGARTGELFF. As DNA, the CDR3 is TGTGCCAGCAGTCCTGAAGGGGCGCGGACCGGGGAGCTGTTTTTT.

The chain employs TRBV10-3 and TRBJ2-7, with TRBD1 matching over 9 bases. Germline CDR1 and CDR2: ENHRY and SYGVKD. V trimming: 10 bases; J trimming: 5 bases; junction bases outside the gene matches: 18. CDR3 length: 16 amino acids. CDR3 sequence reads: CATAPVLGQGRNEQYF. The CDR3 region has the DNA TGTGCCACCGCCCCGGTTTTAGGACAGGGGAGGAACGAGCAGTACTTC.

The chain combines TRBV10-3 with TRBJ2-3, with 8 nucleotides matching TRBD1. V gave up 0 bases and J gave up 0 bases; unmatched junction bases: 5. The CDR3 runs to 17 residues. Germline assignment: CDR1 ENHRY and CDR2 SYGVKD. CDR3 in amino acids: CAISESIRTGSTDTQYF. CDR3 DNA sequence: TGTGCCATCAGTGAGTCCATCCGGACAGGGAGCACAGATACGCAGTATTTT.